Below, 12 T cell receptor beta chains from the same sample are listed, as sequenced in a study of T cells expressing NK-cell markers. TCRdb re-analyzed the 5' RACE reads; it lists each CDR3 protein once, without DNA. The listing contains a few hundred thousand distinct CDR3 sequences. Input material: blood T cells: a sorted CD56 or NKG2C T cell subset, CD4+ or CD8+ T cells, or bulk PBMC T cells (not recorded which). These receptors were obtained from a man aged 18-69 years in good health.

The chain is built from TRBV19 and TRBJ1-5; as DNA is missing, the TRBD1 call by TCRdb cannot be tested. The CDR3 totals 16 residues. Germline V gene data show CDR1 as LNHDA and CDR2 as SQIVND (reference sequence). The CDR3 is CASNTGVPRPNQPQHF. Using reference TRBV19 and TRBJ1-5 for the parts outside the CDR3, the full variable domain is DGGITQSPKYLFRKEGQNVTLSCEQNLNHDAMYWYRQDPGQGLRLIYYSQIVNDFQKGDIAEGYSVSREKKESFPLTVTSAQKNPTAFYLCASNTGVPRPNQPQHFGDGTRLSIL.

The CDR3 sequence is CATSRSRDGYTF. The rearrangement joins TRBV15 to TRBJ1-2; the D gene TCRdb calls, TRBD1, cannot be checked with no DNA. Germline loops: CDR1 LNHNV, CDR2 YYDKDF (reference sequence). The CDR3 extends over 12 amino acids.

V and J are TRBV12-3 or TRBV12-4 and TRBJ2-1; TCRdb picks TRBD2, but there is no DNA to check that call. CDR3 length equals 14 residues. CDR3 sequence reads: CASSGTSSNNEQFF.

This CDR3 reads CSASGGGNQPQHF. The J gene is TRBJ1-5, the V gene TRBV20-1. Germline assignment: CDR1 DFQATT and CDR2 SNEGSKA (reference sequence). This CDR3 is built from 13 residues.

The V and J genes are TRBV10-2 and TRBJ1-1; no DNA is available, so the TRBD1 call from TCRdb remains unchecked. The CDR3 spans 13 residues. Germline V lookup: CDR1 WSHSY, CDR2 SAAADI. The CDR3 protein is CASTMGGGTEAFF.

The chain recombines TRBV29-1 with TRBJ1-2; TCRdb picks TRBD1, but there is no DNA to check that call. The CDR3 covers 13 residues. The V gene's germline CDR1 is SQVTM and CDR2 ANQGSEA. CDR3 loop: CSVGDRDFYGYTF.

This sequence joins TRBV5-4 and TRBJ1-4; checking the TCRdb D call of TRBD1 is not possible without DNA. The CDR3 spans 14 residues. Germline V gene sequence: CDR1 SGHNT, CDR2 YYREEE (reference sequence). The CDR3 loop is CASSRPGYREKLFF.

The chain combines TRBV27 with TRBJ2-2. Germline lookup yields CDR1 MNHEY and CDR2 SMNVEV (reference sequence). The length of the CDR3 is 15 residues. The CDR3 is CASSVTDFGGGELFF.

V is TRBV15 and J is TRBJ2-3. This CDR3 is built from 16 residues. Germline CDR1 LNHNV, CDR2 YYDKDF (reference sequence). This chain's CDR3 is CATSRDGVKYTDTQYF.

V and J are TRBV10-3 and TRBJ2-7; TCRdb returns TRBD2, unconfirmable since there is no DNA. The germline CDR1 and CDR2 sequences are ENHRY and SYGVKD. This CDR3 spans 18 amino acids. The CDR3 sequence is CAISGLDVFSGPSYEQYF.

The V gene is TRBV11-2, the J gene TRBJ2-1; lacking DNA, the TRBD2 call made by TCRdb goes unchecked. Looked up from germline, CDR1 is SGHAT and CDR2 is FQNNGV. The CDR3 is made up of 16 amino acids. This chain's CDR3 is CASSPEAGSSYNEQFF. The full variable domain, rest sourced from reference TRBV11-2 and TRBJ2-1, is EAGVAQSPRYKIIEKRQSVAFWCNPISGHATLYWYQQILGQGPKLLIQFQNNGVVDDSQLPKDRFSAERLKGVDSTLKIQPAKLEDSAVYLCASSPEAGSSYNEQFFGPGTRLTVL.

The rearrangement uses TRBV19 and TRBJ1-2. CDR3 length: 15 residues. Germline lookup yields CDR1 LNHDA and CDR2 SQIVND (reference sequence). The CDR3 here is CASSIGARLFYGYTF.